This TCR beta chain was documented in a study of T cell responses to AZD1222 COVID-19 vaccine (dated by TCRdb to about 2021). Background on the whole study: A total of 240 or so trial participants underwent TCR sequencing, of whom about 210 had received two doses of AZD1222 and 26 had received two doses of the MenACWY control vaccine. Trial participants were enrolled by age into subgroups of 18-55, 56-69 and 70-plus years, and around 140, 26 and 57 TCR-sequenced participants, respectively, were included in these subgroups.

The meaning of the sample's time point label: about 28 days (+/-7) after the second vaccine dose. AZD1222 recipients with second doses at about 4 weeks or about 12 weeks were pooled, because spike-specific TCR depth and breadth did not differ between schedules. The vaccinee samples were drawn from two UK trials, COV001 and COV002, one of which was a single-blind randomized controlled phase 2/3 trial testing AZD1222 (ChAdOx1 nCoV-19) in healthy adults. Trial participant PBMC samples were collected at day 0 and day 28 after the second dose for TCRbeta chain sequencing. Beyond this particular receptor, the publication reports: Conclusions about previously exposed vaccinees are limited, since just five or six AZD1222 recipients were seropositive for SARS-CoV-2 at baseline. Participants were mostly white British and included more females than males, and it was suggested by the authors that clonal diversity may have been underestimated. In the small 56-69-year group, the increase in depth fell short of significance, most likely because of low power. The vaccine-associated CD4 TCRs covered the entire spike protein, and the dominant responses fell in regions 160-218 and 743-854. Because no day 14 peak-response samples were available, repertoires were characterized only after the peak T cell response. Reportedly, almost half of the unique spike-specific TCRs recognized epitopes lying outside the regions that are mutated in the B.1.351 and B.1.1.7 variants. Spike-specific TCR breadth and depth rose significantly after two AZD1222 doses compared with day 0 and with MenACWY recipients.

A few counts support this clone. Its antigen has not been determined. No qualities accompany the bases; no much larger clone lies one base away. Counted from cysteine to phenylalanine, this CDR3 has 14 amino acids. The kept DNA is CDR3 alone, 42 bases in frame from the first base. Relative to germline, V is 6 bases shorter and J is 0 bases shorter, with 9 bases between their ends. The CDR1 and CDR2 encoded by the germline V gene are SNHLY and FYNNEI. The CDR3 regions of human TCRbeta chains were subjected to immunosequencing. The authors' pipeline ran thus. Repertoire TCRs were matched against a reference library of SARS-CoV-2-specific TCRs generated with the MIRA antigen-specificity platform. Breadth was defined as the fraction of unique TCRs that were SARS-CoV-2-associated. Depth was defined as the fraction of total T cells that were SARS-CoV-2-associated. Using the MIRA data, every spike-specific TCR was mapped to the spike region that the TCR reacted to and assigned to either a CD4 or a CD8 class. Log10-transformed breadth and depth values were compared by one-way ANOVA with Sidak's multiple comparisons tests. The table comes from immuneACCESS by way of TCRdb, which keeps in-frame sequences with V and J called. Part of the clones is missing from these tables; in studies checked, under half for an unresolved V gene and the rest for unknown reasons. That table gives V, J and clone size, and the DNA gave D and trimming. The sample includes about 120,000 clones, with around 90% observed a single time. The top ten clonotypes cover approximately 2.6% of the sample.

The specimen comprised peripheral blood, sampled 28 days after the second AZD1222 dose. The TCR sequence derives from an adult who received the AZD1222 COVID-19 vaccine. The rearranged chain carries TRBV2 and TRBJ1-5; the D gene is perhaps TRBD1, from 5 matching bases. The CDR3 has the sequence CASSGGISNQPQHF. DNA sequence: TGTGCCAGCAGCGGGGGAATTAGCAATCAGCCCCAGCATTTT.